This TCR beta chain was sequenced during a study of response to subunit inactivated influenza vaccine. Study-wide points: Few additional T cells are recruited per seasonal influenza vaccination, authors suggested.

The CDR3 extends over 17 amino acids. The germline gives CDR1 MNHEY, CDR2 SVGAGI. J was trimmed by 0 bases and V by 0 bases; bases with no gene match: 7. From the RT-PCR reads, TCRdb called clonotypes with MiXCR, one entry per CDR3 protein. The sample holds about 520,000 distinct CDR3 sequences, roughly 9.7% seen once. This clonotype was seen a handful of times. Antigen unknown. V is TRBV6-5 and J is TRBJ2-5; 7 nucleotides agree with TRBD2. The material sequenced was PBMCs from blood, taken roughly 46 days after vaccination. The origin of this receptor is a man aged 45-65 years who received an inactivated influenza vaccine. The CDR3 spells CASSYSSGNKYQETQYF. The CDR3 DNA is TGTGCCAGCAGTTACTCAAGCGGGAACAAATACCAAGAGACCCAGTACTTC.